The 26 T cell receptor beta chains listed next were all sequenced from one sample in a study of cytomegalovirus exposure and HLA in healthy donors. With 60 Vbeta and 13 Jbeta primers, the PCR was carried out. Clones were read by immunoSEQ multiplex PCR, and TCRdb kept only the in-frame ones, dropping some. The sample shows about 170,000 clones, about 75% of them seen only once. Sequenced material: PBMCs. These receptors were taken from a female donor in good health and CMV-seronegative.

This chain's CDR3 is CASSLTVPYEQYF. Written as DNA, the CDR3 is TGCGCCAGCAGCTTGACAGTCCCCTACGAGCAGTACTTC. This chain links TRBV5-1 with TRBJ2-7; D is unresolved. This CDR3 comprises 13 residues. The V gene's germline CDR1 is SGHRS and CDR2 YFSETQ. Trimming stripped 1 base from V and 2 bases from J, with 7 bases between.

A few counts support this clone. This chain links TRBV6-5 with TRBJ2-7, with D possibly TRBD2 on 5 matching bases. This CDR3 comprises 13 residues. Germline values: CDR1 MNHEY, CDR2 SVGAGI. Trimming left V 2 bases short and J 2 bases short, with 7 bases between. CDR3 nucleotides: TGTGCCAGCAGTTACCGGGGAGCCTACGAGCAGTACTTC. It is translated as CASSYRGAYEQYF.

J is TRBJ2-2 and V is TRBV18, with 7 bases that match TRBD1. This CDR3 has 16 residues. Per the germline V gene, CDR1 is KGHSH and CDR2 is LQKENI. The V segment lost 0 bases and the J segment 2 bases; nucleotides outside the gene matches: 3. The CDR3 coding sequence is TGTGCCAGCTCACCACCAGGGGGCAAAAACACCGGGGAGCTGTTTTTT. Protein product: CASSPPGGKNTGELFF. Drawing the rest from reference TRBV18 and TRBJ2-2, the complete variable domain is NAGVMQNPRHLVRRRGQEARLRCSPMKGHSHVYWYRQLPEEGLKFMVYLQKENIIDESGMPKERFSAEFPKEGPSILRIQQVVRGDSAAYFCASSPPGGKNTGELFFGEGSRLTVL.

V gene TRBV18 combines with J gene TRBJ2-1, with D tentatively TRBD2 (6 bases). Germline-derived CDR1 and CDR2 are KGHSH and LQKENI. The CDR3 is 15 amino acids. V was pared by 3 bases and J by 8 bases, with 17 bases between. CDR3 amino acids: CASSPFQEGKDEQFF. The CDR3 DNA sequence: TGTGCCAGCTCACCTTTTCAGGAGGGAAAGGATGAGCAGTTCTTC.

This chain connects TRBV9 to TRBJ2-5; 8 nucleotides line up with TRBD2. Germline trimming cut 5 bases from V and 4 bases from J; bases unmatched to any gene: 10. Germline V gene lookup returns CDR1 SGDLS and CDR2 YYNGEE. The CDR3 has 15 amino acids. Here the CDR3 DNA reads TGTGCCAGCAGTGCCGGGGGGGGGCCGCGAGAGACCCAGTACTTC. This encodes CASSAGGGPRETQYF.

This clone came up a few times. The genes are TRBV2 and TRBJ2-5; 16 nucleotides match TRBD2. Germline CDR1 is SNHLY and CDR2 is FYNNEI. The CDR3 loop spans 19 amino acids. J was trimmed by 0 bases and V by 4 bases; bases with no gene match: 8. The CDR3 region has the DNA TGTGCCAGCAGTGTACCTACCGGGACTAGCGGGGGGGACCAAGAGACCCAGTACTTC. Translated: CASSVPTGTSGGDQETQYF.

The sample holds one count of this clone. This rearrangement joins TRBV6-1 to TRBJ1-3, with D possibly being TRBD1 (6 bases). Germline V gives CDR1 MNHNS, CDR2 SASEGT. The CDR3 is made up of 15 amino acids. V was shortened by 5 bases and J by 1 base, with 12 bases between the two germline ends. In DNA form, the CDR3 reads TGTGCCAGCAGTAATTTCAGGGGTTCTGGAAACACCATATATTTT. Encoded protein: CASSNFRGSGNTIYF.

The V call is TRBV6-5, the J call TRBJ1-2, with D tentatively TRBD1 (6 bases). Trimming stripped 0 bases from V and 6 bases from J, with 8 bases between. The CDR3 runs 13 residues. CDR1 is MNHEY and CDR2 is SVGAGI in the germline V gene. The CDR3 coding sequence is TGTGCCAGCAGTTACTCCGGACAGCATGGCTACACCTTC. Encoded protein: CASSYSGQHGYTF.

The CDR3 coding sequence is TGCAGCGTTGAAGATTACGGGGTCGAGCAGTACTTC. It yields the protein CSVEDYGVEQYF. The V and J genes are TRBV29-1 and TRBJ2-7, with D tentatively TRBD2 (5 bases). The V and J ends lost 0 bases and 6 bases respectively, with 9 bases between them. Germline CDR1 reads SQVTM; CDR2 reads ANQGSEA. The CDR3 is 12 amino acids.

This clone was seen just once. The junction departs from the called germline gene at one end, perhaps through a read error. The chain links TRBV7-9 to TRBJ2-7; 7 bases are a match to TRBD1. CDR3 size: 17 residues. Germline V gene lookup returns CDR1 SEHNR and CDR2 FQNEAQ (reference sequence). CDR3 loop: CSSSFLRLQGPSYEQYF. The CDR3 region has the DNA TGTTCCAGCAGCTTCCTCCGATTACAGGGGCCCTCCTACGAGCAGTACTTC.

The V and J genes are TRBV15 and TRBJ2-7, with 7 bases lining up with TRBD1. V was clipped by 4 bases and J by 5 bases; unmatched bases: 5. Germline V gives CDR1 LNHNV, CDR2 YYDKDF (reference sequence). This CDR3 comprises 13 residues. CDR3 in amino acids: CATSIQTGNEQYF. The CDR3 nucleotides read TGTGCCACCAGCATACAGACAGGGAACGAGCAGTACTTC.

The chain recombines TRBV5-6 with TRBJ2-7, with D maybe TRBD2 (5 bases). The length of the CDR3 is 14 residues. Germline CDR1 is SGHDT and CDR2 is YYEEEE. With 0 bases removed from V and 3 bases from J, the gap between germline ends came to 10 bases. The CDR3 region has the DNA TGTGCCAGCAGCTTGGGACTAACCTTCTACGAGCAGTACTTC. Translating gives CASSLGLTFYEQYF.

The chain recombines TRBV7-9 with TRBJ2-2, with 9 bases fitting TRBD1. J was trimmed by 5 bases and V by 4 bases; bases with no gene match: 17. The CDR3 spans 19 residues. From germline, CDR1 is SEHNR and CDR2 FQNEAQ (reference sequence). The CDR3 loop is CASSSPAPGTGKNTGELFF. Here the CDR3 DNA reads TGTGCCAGCAGCTCTCCCGCCCCCGGGACAGGGAAAAATACCGGGGAGCTGTTTTTT.

The rearrangement joins TRBV10-3 to TRBJ1-3; TRBD1 aligns across 9 bases. CDR1 is ENHRY, CDR2 SYGVKD, per germline. V shed 0 bases and J 6 bases; nucleotides not matched to a gene: 6. CDR3 length equals 16 residues. Here the CDR3 reads CAISESKWTGENTIYF. CDR3 bases: TGTGCCATCAGTGAGTCGAAATGGACAGGGGAAAACACCATATATTTT.

The chain joins TRBV11-2 to TRBJ1-4; 8 nucleotides match TRBD1. Trimming at V came to 5 bases and at J to 7 bases, leaving 9 bases not matched to a gene. CDR3 length: 15 amino acids. The germline gives CDR1 SGHAT, CDR2 FQNNGV. The DNA of the CDR3 is TGTGCCAGCAGCCGACCGACAGGGGAAACTGAAAAACTGTTTTTT. Protein: CASSRPTGETEKLFF. Complete variable domain (other parts from reference TRBV11-2 and TRBJ1-4): EAGVAQSPRYKIIEKRQSVAFWCNPISGHATLYWYQQILGQGPKLLIQFQNNGVVDDSQLPKDRFSAERLKGVDSTLKIQPAKLEDSAVYLCASSRPTGETEKLFFGSGTQLSVL.

This clone was seen more than once but under ten times. The V gene is TRBV7-9, the J gene TRBJ1-6; TRBD1 aligns across 11 bases. The V gene end was trimmed by 5 bases and the J gene end by 10 bases; junction bases not matched to a gene: 7. The CDR3 runs 15 residues. Germline V gene sequence: CDR1 SEHNR, CDR2 FQNEAQ (reference sequence). CDR3 amino acids: CASSGEGTGGSPLHF. The CDR3 DNA reads TGTGCCAGCAGCGGAGAAGGGACAGGGGGATCACCCCTCCACTTT. Combining the CDR3 with reference TRBV7-9 and TRBJ1-6 gives the whole variable domain DTGVSQNPRHKITKRGQNVTFRCDPISEHNRLYWYRQTLGQGPEFLTYFQNEAQLEKSRLLSDRFSAERPKGSFSTLEIQRTEQGDSAMYLCASSGEGTGGSPLHFGNGTRLTVT.

The J gene is TRBJ2-7, the V gene TRBV7-6; D not certain. The V end lost 1 base, the J end lost 5 bases, and 6 bases lay between the germline ends. Looked up from germline, CDR1 is SGHVS and CDR2 is FNYEAQ. This CDR3 is 12 amino acids long. The CDR3, as DNA: TGTGCCAGCAGCTTAGGAAGCAACGAGCAGTACTTC. This translates into CASSLGSNEQYF.

This clone has ten or more counts. The gene calls are TRBV5-4 and TRBJ2-5; TRBD2 agrees at 8 bases. Unmatched junction bases numbered 10, after V lost 4 bases and J lost 5 bases. The germline CDR1 and CDR2 sequences are SGHNT and YYREEE (reference sequence). The CDR3 extends over 15 amino acids. This chain's CDR3 is CASSAGTRFRETQYF. The DNA of the CDR3 is TGTGCCAGCAGCGCCGGGACTAGGTTTCGGGAGACCCAGTACTTC.

CDR3 bases: TGTGCCTGGAGTACCCTCAGACAGGGGGGGAACGGGGAGCTGTTTTTT. Encoded protein: CAWSTLRQGGNGELFF. The chain links TRBV30 to TRBJ2-2; TRBD1 matches at 9 bases. V shed 2 bases, J shed 7 bases, and the junction held 11 bases outside the gene matches. CDR3 length: 16 amino acids. Germline V gene lookup returns CDR1 GTSNPN and CDR2 SVGIG (reference sequence).

The gene calls are TRBV9 and TRBJ2-3, with D possibly being TRBD1 (5 bases). Trimming shortened V by 4 bases and J by 5 bases, and 8 bases separated the two germline ends. The CDR3 loop spans 12 amino acids. The germline V gene has CDR1 SGDLS and CDR2 YYNGEE. CDR3 sequence reads: CASSRQRDTQYF. CDR3 sequence (DNA): TGTGCCAGCAGCCGACAGAGAGATACGCAGTATTTT.

V usage is TRBV5-1 and J usage is TRBJ2-3; tentatively, D is TRBD2 (7 bases). The germline V and J ends were trimmed by 0 bases and 2 bases, with 13 bases remaining between them. Germline V CDR1 and CDR2: SGHRS, YFSETQ. The CDR3 is 16 amino acids. The CDR3 spells CASSLAAGAITDTQYF. DNA for the CDR3: TGCGCCAGCAGCTTGGCGGCGGGGGCCATCACAGATACGCAGTATTTT.

Remarks on this clone: Other DNA sequences within the sample encode an identical CDR3. The chain couples TRBV30 to TRBJ1-3; D uncertain. Germline V gene sequence: CDR1 GTSNPN, CDR2 SVGIG (reference sequence). V lost 2 bases and J lost 1, with 6 bases in between. The CDR3 is 13 residues long. The CDR3 loop reads CAWSTGSGNTIYF. The CDR3 bases are TGTGCCTGGAGTACGGGTTCTGGAAACACCATATATTTT. Based on the CDR3 plus reference TRBV30 and TRBJ1-3, the full variable domain is SQTIHQWPATLVQPVGSPLSLECTVEGTSNPNLYWYRQAAGRGLQLLFYSVGIGQISSEVPQNLSASRPQDRQFILSSKKLLLSDSGFYLCAWSTGSGNTIYFGEGSWLTVV.

This chain joins TRBV10-3 and TRBJ2-7, with TRBD1 identical over 9 bases. Germline values: CDR1 ENHRY, CDR2 SYGVKD. This CDR3 contains 17 residues. Trimming took 6 bases from V and 1 from J; bases not matched to a gene: 13. The CDR3 loop is CAIRRGPGQGESYEQYF. The CDR3 nucleotides are TGTGCCATCAGGAGGGGTCCGGGACAGGGTGAATCCTACGAGCAGTACTTC.

The gene calls are TRBV14 and TRBJ1-2; possible D gene TRBD1, 6 bases. Trimming removed 4 bases at V and 2 bases at J, with 14 bases between. The CDR3 has 15 amino acids. Germline CDR1 reads SGHDN; CDR2 reads FVKESK. CDR3 nucleotides: TGTGCCAGCAGCCTGGACAGCCGCCTGAACTATGGCTACACCTTC. It encodes CASSLDSRLNYGYTF.

The CDR3 DNA sequence: TGTGCCAGCAGCCCGAGCTCTGGGGCCAACGTCCTGACTTTC. It yields the protein CASSPSSGANVLTF. The V call is TRBV9, the J call TRBJ2-6; no reliable D call. Germline-derived CDR1 and CDR2 are SGDLS and YYNGEE. The CDR3 runs to 14 residues. Trimming took off 4 bases at V and 0 bases at J, with 5 bases between the two ends. Complete variable domain (other parts from reference TRBV9 and TRBJ2-6): DSGVTQTPKHLITATGQRVTLRCSPRSGDLSVYWYQQSLDQGLQFLIQYYNGEERAKGNILERFSAQQFPDLHSELNLSSLELGDSALYFCASSPSSGANVLTFGAGSRLTVL.

This chain links TRBV7-9 with TRBJ2-2; 11 bases align to TRBD2. The CDR3 extends over 17 amino acids. Germline values: CDR1 SEHNR, CDR2 FQNEAQ (reference sequence). V was clipped by 6 bases and J by 3 bases; unmatched bases: 9. This CDR3 reads CASRKLAGGLDTGELFF. The CDR3 DNA is TGTGCCAGCAGGAAGTTAGCGGGGGGGCTCGACACCGGGGAGCTGTTTTTT. Supplemented by reference TRBV7-9 and TRBJ2-2, the full variable domain reads DTGVSQNPRHKITKRGQNVTFRCDPISEHNRLYWYRQTLGQGPEFLTYFQNEAQLEKSRLLSDRFSAERPKGSFSTLEIQRTEQGDSAMYLCASRKLAGGLDTGELFFGEGSRLTVL.